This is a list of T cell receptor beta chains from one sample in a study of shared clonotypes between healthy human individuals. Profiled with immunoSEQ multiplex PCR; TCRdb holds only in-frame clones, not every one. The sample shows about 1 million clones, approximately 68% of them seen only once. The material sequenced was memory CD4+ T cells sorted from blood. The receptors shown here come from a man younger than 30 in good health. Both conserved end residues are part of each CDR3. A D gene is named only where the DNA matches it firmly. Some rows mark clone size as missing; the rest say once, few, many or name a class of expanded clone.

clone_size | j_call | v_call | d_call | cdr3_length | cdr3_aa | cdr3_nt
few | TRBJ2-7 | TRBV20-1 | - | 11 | CSARIGQESYF | TGCAGTGCTAGAATTGGGCAAGAATCGTACTTC
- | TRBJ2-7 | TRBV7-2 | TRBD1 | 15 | CASSLAVTGAWEQYF | TGTGCCAGCAGCTTAGCGGTCACAGGGGCTTGGGAGCAGTACTTC
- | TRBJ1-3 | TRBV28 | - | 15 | CASSSAGATGNTIYF | TGTGCCAGCAGTTCGGCTGGGGCGACTGGAAACACCATATATTTT
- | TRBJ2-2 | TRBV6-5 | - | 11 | CASGRGGELFF | TGTGCCAGTGGACGGGGAGGGGAGCTGTTTTTT
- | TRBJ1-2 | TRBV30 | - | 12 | CAGGRDSYGYTF | TGTGCCGGCGGCAGGGATAGCTATGGCTACACCTTC
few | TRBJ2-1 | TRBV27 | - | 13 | CASKTADRYEQFF | TGTGCCAGCAAGACCGCGGACCGGTATGAGCAGTTCTTC
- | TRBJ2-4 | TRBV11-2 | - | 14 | CASRPNRAKNIQYF | TGTGCCAGCAGGCCTAACAGGGCGAAAAACATTCAGTACTTC
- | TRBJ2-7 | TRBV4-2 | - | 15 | CASSQFDRGSYEQYF | TGTGCCAGCAGCCAGTTCGATCGGGGGTCCTACGAGCAGTACTTC
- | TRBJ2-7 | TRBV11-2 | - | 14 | CASSLDASSYEQYF | TGTGCCAGCAGCTTAGATGCTTCTTCCTACGAGCAGTACTTC
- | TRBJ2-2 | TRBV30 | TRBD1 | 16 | CAWRGGPGTYTGELFF | TGTGCCTGGAGAGGGGGCCCCGGGACCTACACCGGGGAGCTGTTTTTT
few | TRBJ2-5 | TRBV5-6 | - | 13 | CASSGDNQETQYF | TGTGCCAGCAGCGGGGACAACCAAGAGACCCAGTACTTC
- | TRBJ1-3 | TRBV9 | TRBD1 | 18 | CASSTLDRVRSSGNTIYF | TGTGCCAGCAGCACTCTGGACAGGGTGCGATCCTCTGGAAACACCATATATTTT
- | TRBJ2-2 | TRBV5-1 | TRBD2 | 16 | CASSFLAGSDTGELFF | TGCGCCAGCAGCTTTCTAGCGGGGTCGGACACCGGGGAGCTGTTTTTT
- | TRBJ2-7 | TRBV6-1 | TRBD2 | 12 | CASSEHTGGEYF | TGTGCCAGCAGTGAGCATACCGGGGGGGAGTACTTC
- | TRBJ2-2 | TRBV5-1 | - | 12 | CASGPGTGELFF | TGCGCCAGCGGGCCAGGGACCGGGGAGCTGTTTTTT
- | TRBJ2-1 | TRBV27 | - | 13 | CASSYTQGRRQFF | TGTGCCAGCAGTTACACACAGGGAAGGAGACAGTTCTTC
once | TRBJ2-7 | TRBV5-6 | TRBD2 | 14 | CASRRVAGSLEQYF | TGTGCCAGCAGGCGGGTAGCGGGCTCGCTCGAGCAGTACTTC
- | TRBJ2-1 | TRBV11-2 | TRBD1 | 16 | CASSSRRDRQYNEQFF | TGTGCCAGCAGCTCACGAAGGGACAGGCAATACAATGAGCAGTTCTTC
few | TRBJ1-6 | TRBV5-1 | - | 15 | CASSLGEDTNSPLHF | TGCGCCAGCAGCTTGGGCGAGGACACCAATTCACCCCTCCACTTT
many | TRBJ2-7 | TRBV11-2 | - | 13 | CASSSLHSYEQYF | TGTGCCAGCAGCTCACTCCATTCCTACGAGCAGTACTTC
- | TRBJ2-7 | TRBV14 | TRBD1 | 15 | CASSHLGQASYEQYF | TGTGCCAGCAGCCATTTGGGACAGGCCTCCTACGAGCAGTACTTC
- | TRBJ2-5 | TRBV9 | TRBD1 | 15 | CASSVEQGTGETQYF | TGTGCCAGCAGCGTAGAACAGGGGACAGGAGAGACCCAGTACTTC
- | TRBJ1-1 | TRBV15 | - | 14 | CATSRPGENTEAFF | TGTGCCACCAGCAGACCCGGTGAGAACACTGAAGCTTTCTTT
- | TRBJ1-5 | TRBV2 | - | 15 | CASRAGRYSNQPQHF | TGTGCCAGCAGGGCAGGGAGATATAGCAATCAGCCCCAGCATTTT
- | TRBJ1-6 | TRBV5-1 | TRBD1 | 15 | CASSVDRGGNSPLHF | TGCGCCAGCAGCGTTGACAGGGGGGGGAATTCACCCCTCCACTTT
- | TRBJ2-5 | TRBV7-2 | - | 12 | CASSSSAVTQYF | TGTGCCAGCAGCTCGTCAGCCGTGACCCAGTACTTC
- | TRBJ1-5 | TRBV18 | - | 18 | CASSLNRPGGDSNQPQHF | TGTGCCAGCTCCCTTAATCGTCCGGGGGGAGATAGCAATCAGCCCCAGCATTTT
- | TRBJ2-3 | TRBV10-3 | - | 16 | CAISEWAFTSTDTQYF | TGTGCCATCAGTGAGTGGGCATTCACTAGCACAGATACGCAGTATTTT
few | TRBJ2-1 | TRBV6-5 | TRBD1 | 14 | CASSRRDRSNEQFF | TGTGCCAGCAGTCGCCGGGACAGGAGCAATGAGCAGTTCTTC
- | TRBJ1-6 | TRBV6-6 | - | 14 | CASSPQEYNSPLHF | TGTGCCAGCAGTCCACAGGAGTATAATTCACCCCTCCACTTT
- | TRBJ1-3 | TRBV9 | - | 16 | CASSEPGGGSGNTIYF | TGTGCCAGCAGCGAGCCCGGAGGGGGCTCTGGAAACACCATATATTTT
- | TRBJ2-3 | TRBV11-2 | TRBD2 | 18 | CASSFQFSGGAPADTQYF | TGTGCCAGCAGCTTTCAGTTTAGCGGGGGCGCCCCGGCAGATACGCAGTATTTT
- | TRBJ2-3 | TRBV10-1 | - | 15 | CASSESASGTDTQYF | TGCGCCAGCAGTGAGTCCGCCAGCGGCACAGATACGCAGTATTTT
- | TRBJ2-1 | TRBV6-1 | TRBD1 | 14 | CASSNWDRGAGRLF | TGTGCCAGCAGTAACTGGGACAGGGGGGCCGGCAGGCTCTTC
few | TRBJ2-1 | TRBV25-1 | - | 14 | CASSTERESHEQFF | TGTGCCAGCAGTACGGAGAGGGAAAGCCATGAGCAGTTCTTC
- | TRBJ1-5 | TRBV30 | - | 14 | CAWSGTLRNQPQHF | TGTGCCTGGAGTGGGACACTGAGAAATCAGCCCCAGCATTTT
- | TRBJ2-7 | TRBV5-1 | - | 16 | CASSPGGTGTTYEQYF | TGCGCCAGCAGCCCGGGAGGGACAGGGACGACCTACGAGCAGTACTTC